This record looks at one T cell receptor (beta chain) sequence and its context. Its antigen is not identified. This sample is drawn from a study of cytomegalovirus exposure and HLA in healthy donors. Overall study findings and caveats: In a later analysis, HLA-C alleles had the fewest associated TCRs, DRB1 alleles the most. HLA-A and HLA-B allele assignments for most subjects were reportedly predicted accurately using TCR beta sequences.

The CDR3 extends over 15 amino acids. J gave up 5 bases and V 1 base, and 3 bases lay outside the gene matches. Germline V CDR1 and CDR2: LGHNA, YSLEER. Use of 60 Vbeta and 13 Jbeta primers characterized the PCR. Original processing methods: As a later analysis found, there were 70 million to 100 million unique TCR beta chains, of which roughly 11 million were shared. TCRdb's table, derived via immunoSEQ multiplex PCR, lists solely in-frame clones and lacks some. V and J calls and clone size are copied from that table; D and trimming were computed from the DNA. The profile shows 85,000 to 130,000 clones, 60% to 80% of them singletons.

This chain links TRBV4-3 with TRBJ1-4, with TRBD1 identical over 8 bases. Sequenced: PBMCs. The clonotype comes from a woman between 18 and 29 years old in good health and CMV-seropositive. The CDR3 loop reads CASSQGRTGNEKLFF. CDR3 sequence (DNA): TGCGCCAGCAGCCAAGGGAGGACAGGGAATGAAAAACTGTTTTTT.